The 16 T cell receptor beta chains below come from one sample, sequenced in a study of blood T cell repertoires in COVID-19. This table comes from immunoSEQ multiplex PCR, and its TCRdb copy is limited to in-frame clones, with some not included. The sample has tens of thousands of clones, about nine tenths seen once. Sequenced: peripheral blood. These receptor sequences come from a human donor in a cohort sampled during active COVID-19.

The chain links TRBV3-1 (or the pseudogene TRBV3-2) to TRBJ1-5; no reliable D call. Trimming removed 5 bases at V and 4 bases at J, with 6 bases between. This CDR3 is 12 amino acids long. Germline V gene sequence: CDR1 LGHDT, CDR2 YNNKEL (reference sequence). The CDR3, as DNA: TGTGCCAGCAGCTCGGGGAATCAGCCCCAGCATTTT. Translation: CASSSGNQPQHF.

This chain connects TRBV5-4 to TRBJ1-3; 8 positions match TRBD1. Germline V gene data show CDR1 as SGHNT and CDR2 as YYREEE (reference sequence). The junction had 1 base not matched to a gene; V was cut back by 4 bases and J by 1 base. The CDR3 has 14 residues. This CDR3 reads CASSRQGSGNTIYF. The CDR3 DNA reads TGTGCCAGCAGCAGACAGGGGTCTGGAAACACCATATATTTT.

The V gene is TRBV6-5, the J gene TRBJ1-6; 8 nucleotides agree with TRBD1. With V trimmed by 2 bases and J by 9 bases, 3 bases remained unmatched. CDR3 length equals 14 residues. Germline V gives CDR1 MNHEY, CDR2 SVGAGI. The CDR3 DNA sequence: TGTGCCAGCAGTTACGGACAGGGAGGTTCACCCCTCCACTTT. Its protein is CASSYGQGGSPLHF.

The rearrangement links TRBV6-2 or TRBV6-3 to TRBJ2-3, with 13 positions matching TRBD2. The length of the CDR3 is 18 residues. Germline assignment: CDR1 MNHEY and CDR2 SVGEGT. V shed 5 bases and J 0 bases; nucleotides not matched to a gene: 8. CDR3 sequence: CASSTGLAGAPSTDTQYF. DNA for the CDR3: TGTGCCAGCAGTACCGGACTAGCGGGGGCCCCTAGCACAGATACGCAGTATTTT.

The CDR3 nucleotides are TGTGCCAGCAGCGGGCGCGGACAGGGGAACACTGAAGCTTTCTTT. The encoded protein is CASSGRGQGNTEAFF. The chain links TRBV6-5 to TRBJ1-1; 8 nucleotides line up with TRBD1. The CDR3 has 15 amino acids. V dropped 6 bases and J dropped 1; count of bases not matched to a gene: 7. Germline lookup yields CDR1 MNHEY and CDR2 SVGAGI.

The chain carries TRBV3-1 (or the pseudogene TRBV3-2) and TRBJ1-1; no reliable D call. The germline CDR1 and CDR2 sequences are LGHDT and YNNKEL (reference sequence). The CDR3 has 14 amino acids. V shed 1 base and J shed 8 bases, with 14 bases lying between them. The CDR3 loop reads CASSQGQSRREAFF. In DNA, the CDR3 is TGTGCCAGCAGCCAAGGGCAAAGCAGGAGGGAAGCTTTCTTT.

The chain joins TRBV4-1 to TRBJ1-2; D unclear. Looked up from germline, CDR1 is MGHRA and CDR2 is YSYEKL. The CDR3 contains 14 residues. The V end was cut by 0 bases, the J end by 6 bases, with 11 bases between. As DNA, the CDR3 is TGCGCCAGCAGCCAAGATATCATTGGCCATGGCTACACCTTC. Protein sequence: CASSQDIIGHGYTF.

The chain links TRBV27 to TRBJ2-1; 7 nucleotides match TRBD2. CDR1 and CDR2 (germline): MNHEY, SMNVEV (reference sequence). V lost 9 bases, J lost 6 bases, and 8 bases stayed unmatched. The CDR3 has 13 residues. This CDR3 reads CASIKGGSNEQFF. The CDR3 DNA reads TGTGCCAGTATCAAGGGAGGGAGCAATGAGCAGTTCTTC.

This sequence joins TRBV14 and TRBJ2-7; tentative D call: TRBD1 (5 bases). Germline V CDR1 and CDR2: SGHDN, FVKESK. The V end lost 4 bases, the J end lost 4 bases, and 20 bases lay between the germline ends. This CDR3 has 16 residues. The chain's CDR3 is CASSPRAGMVGYEQYF. The CDR3 bases are TGTGCCAGCAGCCCGCGCGCAGGGATGGTTGGATACGAGCAGTACTTC.

This chain links TRBV11-2 with TRBJ2-5; 10 nucleotides match TRBD2. From germline, CDR1 is SGHAT and CDR2 FQNNGV. The CDR3 is 17 residues long. Trimming cost V 11 bases and J 1 base; bases outside gene matches: 16. CDR3: CASRVSGGPPSQETQYF. The CDR3 DNA sequence: TGTGCCTCTAGGGTTAGCGGGGGGCCACCCTCCCAAGAGACCCAGTACTTC.

The V call is TRBV11-3, the J call TRBJ2-7; the match to TRBD1 covers 9 bases. The V and J ends lost 3 bases and 6 bases, in that order; junction bases with no gene match: 6. From germline, CDR1 is SGHNT and CDR2 YENEEA. The CDR3 contains 14 residues. The CDR3 bases are TGTGCCAGCAGCTTTCGGGACAGGGTCTGCGAGCAGTACTTC. Its protein product is CASSFRDRVCEQYF.

The chain couples TRBV4-3 to TRBJ1-1; 7 positions agree with TRBD1. The CDR3 loop spans 14 amino acids. V was clipped by 1 base and J by 8 bases; unmatched bases: 7. Germline values: CDR1 LGHNA, CDR2 YSLEER. The CDR3 here is CASSQGTTGLEAFF. CDR3 coding DNA: TGCGCCAGCAGCCAAGGTACGACAGGGTTAGAAGCTTTCTTT.

The rearrangement joins TRBV7-2 to TRBJ1-1, with 7 bases fitting TRBD1. There are 13 residues in the CDR3. Germline-derived CDR1 and CDR2 are SGHTA and FQGNSA. With V trimmed by 6 bases and J by 3 bases, 4 bases remained unmatched. CDR3 sequence: CASRQGQYTEAFF. The CDR3 DNA follows: TGTGCCAGCAGACAGGGACAGTACACTGAAGCTTTCTTT. The full variable domain, with the rest looked up from reference TRBV7-2 and TRBJ1-1, is GAGVSQSPSNKVTEKGKDVELRCDPISGHTALYWYRQSLGQGLEFLIYFQGNSAPDKSGLPSDRFSAERTGGSVSTLTIQRTQQEDSAVYLCASRQGQYTEAFFGQGTRLTVV.

The chain carries TRBV23-1 and TRBJ2-7, with a weak D call TRBD1 (6 bases). TRBV23-1 is designated an ORF whose function remains uncertain. Trimming took 10 bases from V and 2 from J, leaving 18 bases between them. This CDR3 is 14 amino acids long. CDR3 residues: CAIPRQVSTYEQYF. The CDR3 DNA reads TGCGCCATCCCTCGACAGGTCTCCACCTACGAGCAGTACTTC.

The gene calls are TRBV6-5 and TRBJ1-1, with 10 nucleotides matching TRBD1. There are 14 residues in the CDR3. V dropped 6 bases and J dropped 5; count of bases not matched to a gene: 6. Germline lookup yields CDR1 MNHEY and CDR2 SVGAGI. The CDR3 region has the DNA TGTGCCAGCAGCTGGACAGGGGGGATGACTGAAGCTTTCTTT. Encoded protein: CASSWTGGMTEAFF.

The rearrangement joins TRBV2 to TRBJ1-5; D may be TRBD1 (6 bases). The germline V gene encodes CDR1 SNHLY and CDR2 FYNNEI. The CDR3 spans 14 residues. The V gene lost 4 bases and the J gene lost 2 bases, with 9 bases spanning the gap. The CDR3 sequence is CASSAGVGNQPQHF. In DNA form, the CDR3 reads TGTGCCAGCAGTGCAGGGGTTGGCAATCAGCCCCAGCATTTT.